This T cell receptor (beta chain) was sequenced for a study of blood T cells in healthy people across ages. There are 16 residues in the CDR3. Germline V CDR1 and CDR2: LGHDT, YNNKEL (reference sequence). J lost 2 bases, V lost 3 bases, and 8 bases had no gene match. Primed by a sample-barcoded 5' primer and a J-beta primer mix, a second PCR proceeded for roughly 7 to 11 cycles. TCRdb redid the calling of the 5' RACE reads with MiXCR, one entry per CDR3 protein. The sample consists of over a million distinct CDR3 sequences, roughly a quarter of them appearing once. The sample also formed part of further work on T cells of mothers and their children.

The chain employs TRBV3-1 and TRBJ2-7, with TRBD1 identical over 9 bases. The sequence was obtained from a girl aged 2 to 10 in good health. The sequenced sample consisted of blood. In DNA, the CDR3 is TGTGCCAGCAGCCATGGACAGGGGAATCAACCCTACGAGCAGTACTTC. The encoded protein is CASSHGQGNQPYEQYF.